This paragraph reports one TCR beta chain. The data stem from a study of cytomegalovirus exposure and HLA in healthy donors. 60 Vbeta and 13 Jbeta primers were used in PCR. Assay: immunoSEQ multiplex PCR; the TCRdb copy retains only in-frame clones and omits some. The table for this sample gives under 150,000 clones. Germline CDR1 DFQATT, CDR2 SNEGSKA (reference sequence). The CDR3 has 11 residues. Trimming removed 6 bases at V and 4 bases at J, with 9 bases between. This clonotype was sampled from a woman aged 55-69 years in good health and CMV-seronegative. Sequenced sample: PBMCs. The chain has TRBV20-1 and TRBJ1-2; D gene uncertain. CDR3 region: CSALEAYGYTF. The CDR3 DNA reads TGCAGTGCCCTCGAGGCCTATGGCTACACCTTC.